This TCR beta chain stems from a study of human T cells and chemical hapten exposure. Study background: Slight volume differences across pooled libraries mainly accounted for varying per-sample TCR yields. Study findings and constraints: Expanded TCR counts at PT1 were positively correlated with the patch test score.

The library tagged each cDNA molecule with unique molecular identifiers. TCRdb re-analysed the RACE reads in MiXCR, keeping a single row per CDR3 protein. The sample lists roughly 100,000 distinct CDR3 sequences, roughly a tenth occurring once. Time point of the sample: pre-sensitization, week 0. Treatment of the sample: therapeutic diphenylcyclopropenone sensitization with weekly scalp DPC. Prior to each patch test being applied, blood was drawn. Concerning this clonotype itself: Its antigen is not known.

The receptor's source is a woman in her forties with alopecia areata. Some clones in this sample may be carry-over from other donors' samples. The specimen was whole blood, collected in connection with sensitization to the hapten diphenylcyclopropenone (DPC).

The CDR3, as DNA: TGTGCCAGCAGCTTCCGGGACAGAACTAACTATGGCTACACCTTC. This translates into CASSFRDRTNYGYTF. V usage is TRBV7-2 and J usage is TRBJ1-2; TRBD1 aligns across 7 bases. Germline lookup yields CDR1 SGHTA and CDR2 FQGNSA. The trim removed 3 bases at V and 0 bases at J, leaving 4 bases unmatched. There are 15 residues in the CDR3.